The T cell receptor beta chain under discussion was sequenced for a study of identical twins. This clonotype came up a few times. Its antigen remains unidentified. The CDR3 runs 14 residues. Trimming cost V 4 bases and J 2 bases, with 12 bases left between them. From germline, CDR1 is ENHRY and CDR2 SYGVKD. TCRdb called the 5' RACE reads again in MiXCR, with one record for every CDR3 protein. The repertoire holds about 470,000 distinct CDR3 sequences, with 20% to 25% as singletons. Study-level findings and limits: With abundant cord blood beta clonotypes, insertions were fewer; memory repertoires showed no such pattern. The study found excess low generation probability among twin-shared out-of-frame alpha sequences.

This sample also appeared in a second study, on T cells expressing NK-cell markers. That publication notes: Restricting sorting to alpha-beta TCR T cells was achieved in several experiments by an anti-gamma-delta TCR antibody. Unclear, still, was the HCMV specificity of the expanded NKG2C+ T cell clones.

Sequencing was done on a sample of CD4+ T cells sorted from blood. The TCR was taken from a woman aged 18-30 years in good health. The rearrangement links TRBV10-3 to TRBJ2-7; no clear D gene. In nucleotides, the CDR3 is TGTGCCATCAGTGGGGCAGGAAGCCCCTACGAGCAGTACTTC. Protein sequence: CAISGAGSPYEQYF.